One sample yielded the 4 T cell receptor beta chains listed below, sequenced in a study of glioma-infiltrating T cells. Using RNA template, CDR3s of TCR alpha and beta were amplified with iRepertoire arm-PCR. TCRdb processed the multiplex PCR reads anew with MiXCR; each CDR3 protein has one entry. The sample includes around 350,000 distinct CDR3 sequences, more than 35% of them seen just once. What was sequenced was glioma tissue, nonneoplastic brain tissue, or PBMCs (not recorded which). Every receptor here comes from a human donor with low-grade glioma or glioblastoma, undergoing nonglioma brain surgery, or in good health (not recorded which).

The chain employs TRBV2 and TRBJ1-4; 7 bases line up with TRBD1. Germline trimming cut 6 bases from V and 8 bases from J; bases unmatched to any gene: 9. CDR3 length: 14 amino acids. Germline values: CDR1 SNHLY, CDR2 FYNNEI. The CDR3 here is CASRDRVGVEKLFF. The CDR3 nucleotides read TGTGCCAGCAGAGACAGGGTTGGGGTAGAAAAACTGTTTTTT.

With regard to this clonotype: Just one base apart from a much larger clone, this may be a read error. This rearrangement joins TRBV27 to TRBJ1-1, with D uncertain. CDR3 length: 16 amino acids. Germline CDR1 reads MNHEY; CDR2 reads SMNVEV (reference sequence). The V end was cut by 8 bases, the J end by 5 bases, with 24 bases between. In DNA, the CDR3 is TGTGCCAGCCATCGGACTGGAATGGGAAGGAAAACTGAAGCTTTCTTT. Translating it yields CASHRTGMGRKTEAFF.

A note on this clonotype: This clone may be a read error of a much larger clone one base away. The V call is TRBV28, the J call TRBJ1-2, with D possibly matching TRBD1 (5 bases). V gave up 8 bases and J gave up 1 base, with 14 bases separating them. CDR3 length: 14 amino acids. Germline CDR1 MDHEN, CDR2 SYDVKM. The CDR3 coding sequence is TGTGCCAGCCAACGTCTGGGGGATAACTATGGCTACACCTTC. It encodes CASQRLGDNYGYTF.

The V and J genes are TRBV29-1 and TRBJ2-7; weak D call: TRBD1 (7 bases). Germline-derived CDR1 and CDR2 are SQVTM and ANQGSEA. CDR3 length: 14 amino acids. Deletions cut 8 bases from V and 7 bases from J, with 24 bases between. This CDR3 is CSPWRRGDCEEQYF. Written as DNA, the CDR3 is TGCAGCCCGTGGCGCAGGGGGGATTGTGAGGAGCAGTACTTC.